What follows are 22 T cell receptor beta chains derived from one specimen sequenced in a study of technical replicates of blood from a few donors. Some clones are missing from TCRdb's copy, which holds only in-frame ones; the method was immunoSEQ multiplex PCR. The table shows 65,000 to 95,000 clones, with 90% to 95% occurring only once. The specimen was T cells isolated from PBMCs. The receptor source for this set is a human donor in good health.

V usage is TRBV28 and J usage is TRBJ1-5; 8 nucleotides align to TRBD1. This CDR3 has 14 residues. V dropped 6 bases and J dropped 7; count of bases not matched to a gene: 8. Germline assignment: CDR1 MDHEN and CDR2 SYDVKM. The CDR3 nucleotides are TGTGCCAGCAGCTCTAGCGGACAGGGCCAGCCCCAGCATTTT. Translation gives CASSSSGQGQPQHF.

The CDR3 coding sequence is TGTGCCAGCAGCGGATCGAGTGAGCAGTTCTTC. It is translated as CASSGSSEQFF. The chain has TRBV9 and TRBJ2-1, with unresolved D. CDR1 is SGDLS and CDR2 is YYNGEE in the germline V gene. The V end lost 3 bases, the J end lost 9 bases, and 7 bases lay between the germline ends. This CDR3 comprises 11 residues.

The V call is TRBV19, the J call TRBJ2-5; 14 nucleotides agree with TRBD2. CDR1 is LNHDA, CDR2 SQIVND, per germline (reference sequence). The length of the CDR3 is 14 residues. The J segment lost 5 bases and the V segment lost 5 bases, leaving 1 base of the junction unmatched. Here the CDR3 reads CASSGLAGGETQYF. The CDR3 bases are TGTGCCAGTAGTGGACTAGCGGGAGGTGAGACCCAGTACTTC.

This sequence joins TRBV5-1 and TRBJ2-7; TRBD1 agrees at 7 bases. Trimming cost V 0 bases and J 7 bases; bases outside gene matches: 7. This CDR3 is 14 amino acids long. The V gene's germline CDR1 is SGHRS and CDR2 YFSETQ. Here the CDR3 DNA reads TGCGCCAGCAGCTTGGGGAGGATGACAGGGGAGCAGTACTTC. The encoded protein is CASSLGRMTGEQYF.

The genes are TRBV5-8 and TRBJ1-1; 10 nucleotides agree with TRBD1. Germline CDR1 SGHTS, CDR2 YDEGEE. CDR3 length equals 15 residues. With V trimmed by 5 bases and J by 3 bases, 7 bases remained unmatched. CDR3 residues: CASRDPGTGDTEAFF. The CDR3 DNA sequence: TGTGCCAGCAGGGACCCCGGGACAGGGGACACTGAAGCTTTCTTT.

The chain recombines TRBV27 with TRBJ1-5; 8 bases match TRBD1. CDR1 is MNHEY, CDR2 SMNVEV, per germline (reference sequence). There are 18 residues in the CDR3. J gave up 4 bases and V 3 bases, and 14 bases lay outside the gene matches. The CDR3 protein is CASSFLPPGQGFNQPQHF. The DNA for the CDR3 is TGTGCCAGCAGTTTCCTACCGCCAGGACAGGGTTTTAATCAGCCCCAGCATTTT.

The CDR3 DNA reads TGTGCCAGCAGTCGCTCCTGGACTAGCGGAAGGGGCACAGATACGCAGTATTTT. This gives the protein CASSRSWTSGRGTDTQYF. The J gene is TRBJ2-3, the V gene TRBV27, with 10 bases lining up with TRBD2. The CDR3 extends over 18 amino acids. CDR1 MNHEY and CDR2 SMNVEV come from the germline V gene (reference sequence). The ends lost 5 bases at V and 1 base at J; junction bases unmatched: 12.

CDR3 in DNA: TGCAGCGTTGAAAGCGGGGGGGGGACCGGGGAGCTGTTTTTT. This codes for CSVESGGGTGELFF. The J gene is TRBJ2-2, the V gene TRBV29-1, with TRBD2 identical over 10 bases. In germline, CDR1 is SQVTM, CDR2 ANQGSEA. Losses at the gene ends were 2 bases for V and 5 bases for J; bases not matched to a gene: 2. The CDR3 extends over 14 amino acids.

This clone appeared once. V gene TRBV27 combines with J gene TRBJ1-2, with D tentatively TRBD1 (6 bases). V was shortened by 4 bases and J by 4 bases, with 16 bases between the two germline ends. CDR1 and CDR2 from the germline V gene are MNHEY and SMNVEV (reference sequence). This CDR3 contains 15 residues. As DNA, the CDR3 is TGTGCCAGCAGTTGGGACACAGGGAGTTCCTATGGCTACACCTTC. This gives the protein CASSWDTGSSYGYTF.

The chain has TRBV29-1 and TRBJ1-3, with 8 nucleotides matching TRBD1. The V and J ends lost 5 bases and 3 bases, in that order; junction bases with no gene match: 3. Per germline, CDR1 SQVTM and CDR2 ANQGSEA. The CDR3 sequence is 13 residues long. CDR3 sequence (DNA): TGCAGCGTTCACAGGGGGAGTGGAAACACCATATATTTT. It codes for CSVHRGSGNTIYF. Combining the CDR3 with reference TRBV29-1 and TRBJ1-3 gives the whole variable domain SAVISQKPSRDICQRGTSLTIQCQVDSQVTMMFWYRQQPGQSLTLIATANQGSEATYESGFVIDKFPISRPNLTFSTLTVSNMSPEDSSIYLCSVHRGSGNTIYFGEGSWLTVV.

This chain links TRBV6-4 with TRBJ1-1, with D unresolved. The V end was cut by 3 bases, the J end by 0 bases, with 14 bases between. Germline V CDR1 and CDR2: MRHNA, SNTAGT. This CDR3 has 16 amino acids. CDR3 sequence (DNA): TGTGCCAGCAGTGAGACCCCGGGAAAAGTGAACACTGAAGCTTTCTTT. It codes for CASSETPGKVNTEAFF.

V gene TRBV9 combines with J gene TRBJ2-7; 10 bases line up with TRBD2. V lost 4 bases and J lost 2; bases outside the gene matches: 12. The CDR3 totals 17 residues. Per germline, CDR1 SGDLS and CDR2 YYNGEE. The CDR3 loop is CASSPSSGLAGAYEQYF. The CDR3 DNA reads TGTGCCAGCAGCCCCAGTAGTGGTCTAGCGGGAGCCTACGAGCAGTACTTC.

This chain joins TRBV2 and TRBJ1-2; 9 nucleotides align to TRBD1. Germline-derived CDR1 and CDR2 are SNHLY and FYNNEI. Losses at the gene ends were 8 bases for V and 8 bases for J; bases not matched to a gene: 9. The CDR3 has 13 residues. DNA for the CDR3: TGTGCCAGCTCCCCCCGGGACAGGGCCGGCTACACCTTC. As protein: CASSPRDRAGYTF.

The rearrangement links TRBV12-5 to TRBJ2-1; 7 bases match TRBD1. The V and J ends lost 6 bases and 7 bases, in that order; junction bases with no gene match: 6. Germline V gene data show CDR1 as LGHNT and CDR2 as FRNRAP. The CDR3 extends over 13 amino acids. CDR3 sequence (DNA): TGTGCTAGTGGGACAGGGATGGGAAATGAGCAGTTCTTC. Its protein is CASGTGMGNEQFF.

This chain links TRBV9 with TRBJ2-1; D remains unclear. Germline CDR1 reads SGDLS; CDR2 reads YYNGEE. Trimming stripped 4 bases from V and 2 bases from J, with 13 bases between. This CDR3 contains 15 residues. CDR3 sequence reads: CASSPPRFPYNEQFF. The CDR3 DNA is TGTGCCAGCAGCCCCCCTAGATTCCCCTACAATGAGCAGTTCTTC.

This clone was picked up one time. CDR3 sequence reads: CATTVSRDAYEQYF. DNA of the CDR3: TGTGCCACCACCGTTAGTCGGGATGCCTACGAGCAGTACTTC. This chain joins TRBV10-3 and TRBJ2-7; possible D gene TRBD2, 5 bases. The CDR3 extends over 14 amino acids. V lost 10 bases and J lost 2, with 18 bases in between. The germline CDR1 and CDR2 sequences are ENHRY and SYGVKD.

The V and J genes are TRBV27 and TRBJ2-2; 8 bases map to TRBD1. The length of the CDR3 is 14 residues. J gave up 14 bases and V 5 bases, and 13 bases lay outside the gene matches. Germline CDR1 and CDR2: MNHEY and SMNVEV (reference sequence). The CDR3 is CASSILQGALILFF. The CDR3 nucleotides are TGTGCCAGCAGTATCCTCCAGGGGGCGTTAATTCTGTTTTTT.

The chain joins TRBV7-9 to TRBJ2-2; TRBD2 matches 8 bases. The CDR3 covers 16 residues. Unmatched junction bases numbered 12, after V lost 7 bases and J lost 5 bases. Germline assignment: CDR1 SEHNR and CDR2 FQNEAQ (reference sequence). CDR3: CASILGSGSGTGELFF. The CDR3 DNA reads as TGTGCCAGCATATTGGGAAGCGGGAGTGGTACCGGGGAGCTGTTTTTT.

The J gene is TRBJ1-5, the V gene TRBV2; D remains unclear. The CDR3 runs 12 residues. V lost 8 bases and J 7 bases, leaving 12 bases between the germline ends. Germline CDR1 is SNHLY and CDR2 is FYNNEI. As DNA, the CDR3 is TGTGCCAGCGGAGAGGGTAGACAGCCCCAGCATTTT. This gives the protein CASGEGRQPQHF. The variable domain in full, with the rest retrieved from reference TRBV2 and TRBJ1-5, is EPEVTQTPSHQVTQMGQEVILRCVPISNHLYFYWYRQILGQKVEFLVSFYNNEISEKSEIFDDQFSVERPDGSNFTLKIRSTKLEDSAMYFCASGEGRQPQHFGDGTRLSIL.

The gene calls are TRBV19 and TRBJ1-4, with TRBD1 as a possible D gene (5 bases). The CDR3 length is 15 residues. Deletions cut 7 bases from V and 4 bases from J, with 16 bases between. CDR1 is LNHDA, CDR2 SQIVND, per germline (reference sequence). As DNA, the CDR3 is TGTGCCAGTACTCCCCCCATGGGGGGTAATGAAAAACTGTTTTTT. Its translation is CASTPPMGGNEKLFF.

The gene calls are TRBV6-6 and TRBJ2-1; D might be TRBD1 (6 bases). This CDR3 is 14 amino acids long. The germline gives CDR1 MNHNY, CDR2 SVGAGI (reference sequence). V dropped 0 bases and J dropped 8 bases, with 11 bases sitting between them. This CDR3 is CASSYSAGVDEQFF. Here the CDR3 DNA reads TGTGCCAGCAGTTACTCGGCAGGGGTGGATGAGCAGTTCTTC.

The J gene is TRBJ2-3, the V gene TRBV29-1; TRBD2 aligns across 14 bases. J was trimmed by 3 bases and V by 6 bases; bases with no gene match: 14. Germline V lookup: CDR1 SQVTM, CDR2 ANQGSEA. The length of the CDR3 is 18 residues. CDR3: CSVLGLAGEWLVTDTQYF. The DNA of the CDR3 is TGCAGCGTCTTGGGACTAGCGGGAGAGTGGTTAGTAACAGATACGCAGTATTTT.